Listed below are T cell receptor beta chains from one sample, sequenced in a study of blood T cells in healthy people across ages. Each CDR3 protein is one row after TCRdb ran MiXCR on the 5' RACE reads. This table has 1.4 million or so distinct CDR3 sequences, about 45% appearing once. Sequencing was carried out using blood. The receptor set was obtained from a woman younger than 30 in good health. CDR3s include the opening cysteine and the closing phenylalanine or tryptophan. Fields, in order: CDR3 DNA, CDR3 protein, V gene, clone size, CDR3 length, J gene, D gene. D genes are given only for firm matches. Not every row has a clone size; where given, it reads once, few, many or a size class.

cdr3_nt: TGTGCCAGTATCGTGGGGTTCGGCACTGAAGCTTTCTTT
cdr3_aa: CASIVGFGTEAFF
v_call: TRBV19
clone_size: NA
cdr3_length: 13
j_call: TRBJ1-1
d_call: NA

cdr3_nt: TGTGCCAGCAGCTTAGTTCCGGGAGGGGTTGGGTTCTTC
cdr3_aa: CASSLVPGGVGFF
v_call: TRBV7-2
clone_size: NA
cdr3_length: 13
j_call: TRBJ2-1
d_call: TRBD2

cdr3_nt: TGCAGCGTTGAAGGGCCAGGGGGCGTGTGGTCTGAAGCTTTCTTT
cdr3_aa: CSVEGPGGVWSEAFF
v_call: TRBV29-1
clone_size: NA
cdr3_length: 15
j_call: TRBJ1-1
d_call: TRBD1

cdr3_nt: TGCGCCAGCAGCCAACCGCTAGCGGGGGGATTAGCCAAAAACATTCAGTACTTC
cdr3_aa: CASSQPLAGGLAKNIQYF
v_call: TRBV4-3
clone_size: NA
cdr3_length: 18
j_call: TRBJ2-4
d_call: TRBD2

cdr3_nt: TGTGCCAGCAGCCACCCGACTAGCGGGAGTTATTATGAGCAGTTCTTC
cdr3_aa: CASSHPTSGSYYEQFF
v_call: TRBV3-1
clone_size: NA
cdr3_length: 16
j_call: TRBJ2-1
d_call: TRBD2

cdr3_nt: TGTGCCAGCAGTGCCCCCGATGCTAATGAGCAGTTCTTC
cdr3_aa: CASSAPDANEQFF
v_call: TRBV12-3/TRBV12-4
clone_size: many
cdr3_length: 13
j_call: TRBJ2-1
d_call: NA

cdr3_nt: TGTGCCAGCAGTCGGGCAGGGTTGAGGCAGACCCAGTACTTC
cdr3_aa: CASSRAGLRQTQYF
v_call: TRBV6-5
clone_size: NA
cdr3_length: 14
j_call: TRBJ2-5
d_call: NA

cdr3_nt: TGTGCCAGCAGCAGTCCCCACAGGGGAGGAGGCTACACCTTC
cdr3_aa: CASSSPHRGGGYTF
v_call: TRBV11-2
clone_size: NA
cdr3_length: 14
j_call: TRBJ1-2
d_call: TRBD1

cdr3_nt: TGCGCCAGCAGCTTTACTAGCGGGAGTTTCACAGATACGCAGTATTTT
cdr3_aa: CASSFTSGSFTDTQYF
v_call: TRBV5-1
clone_size: few
cdr3_length: 16
j_call: TRBJ2-3
d_call: TRBD2

cdr3_nt: TGTGCCAGCAGTGACAGGGAGGCAAGCACAGATACGCAGTATTTT
cdr3_aa: CASSDREASTDTQYF
v_call: TRBV3-1
clone_size: few
cdr3_length: 15
j_call: TRBJ2-3
d_call: NA

cdr3_nt: TGTGCCAGCAGCTTCCGCCCCCTCACGGCGGGTGAAAAACTGTTTTTT
cdr3_aa: CASSFRPLTAGEKLFF
v_call: TRBV7-2
clone_size: few
cdr3_length: 16
j_call: TRBJ1-4
d_call: NA

cdr3_nt: TGTGCCAGCAGCCCCCGTAGTGGGGGACAGGGGAGATACAATGAGCAGTACTTC
cdr3_aa: CASSPRSGGQGRYNEQYF
v_call: TRBV9
clone_size: NA
cdr3_length: 18
j_call: TRBJ2-5
d_call: TRBD1

cdr3_nt: TGCAGTGCTCCGACAGCCCACGTCTACAATGGGCAGTTCTTC
cdr3_aa: CSAPTAHVYNGQFF
v_call: TRBV20-1
clone_size: once
cdr3_length: 14
j_call: TRBJ2-1
d_call: NA

cdr3_nt: TGTGCCAGCAGTGAAGAGGGGGAGCTGTTTTTT
cdr3_aa: CASSEEGELFF
v_call: TRBV2
clone_size: NA
cdr3_length: 11
j_call: TRBJ2-2
d_call: NA

cdr3_nt: TGCGCCAGCAGCCAAGAAGCGGGGGGTAGAGAGCAGTACTTC
cdr3_aa: CASSQEAGGREQYF
v_call: TRBV4-3
clone_size: NA
cdr3_length: 14
j_call: TRBJ2-7
d_call: TRBD2

cdr3_nt: TGTGCCAGCAGTTTAGGGACGCATCTCCAAGAGACCCAGTACTTC
cdr3_aa: CASSLGTHLQETQYF
v_call: TRBV28
clone_size: NA
cdr3_length: 15
j_call: TRBJ2-5
d_call: NA

cdr3_nt: TGTGCCAGCAGCTTATTGCGGGGGGGCCTTAGGGGTGAGCAGTTCTTC
cdr3_aa: CASSLLRGGLRGEQFF
v_call: TRBV5-6
clone_size: NA
cdr3_length: 16
j_call: TRBJ2-1
d_call: TRBD2

cdr3_nt: TGCGCCAGCAGCCAAGCCAACAGGGCGGACTATGGCTACACCTTC
cdr3_aa: CASSQANRADYGYTF
v_call: TRBV4-1
clone_size: few
cdr3_length: 15
j_call: TRBJ1-2
d_call: NA

cdr3_nt: TGTGCCAGCAGCTGGATGGGGGATACGCAGTATTTT
cdr3_aa: CASSWMGDTQYF
v_call: TRBV7-9
clone_size: few
cdr3_length: 12
j_call: TRBJ2-3
d_call: NA

cdr3_nt: TGCAGTCATAGGAGGAATGAGAATGAGCAGTACTTC
cdr3_aa: CSHRRNENEQYF
v_call: TRBV20-1
clone_size: NA
cdr3_length: 12
j_call: TRBJ2-5
d_call: NA

cdr3_nt: TGCAGTGCTAGCGGCGGACTAGCGGATGAGCAGTACTTC
cdr3_aa: CSASGGLADEQYF
v_call: TRBV20-1
clone_size: NA
cdr3_length: 13
j_call: TRBJ2-7
d_call: TRBD2

cdr3_nt: TGTGCCAGCAGCTTAGCGTGGAGCGGGAGAAACACAGATACGCAGTATTTT
cdr3_aa: CASSLAWSGRNTDTQYF
v_call: TRBV7-6
clone_size: NA
cdr3_length: 17
j_call: TRBJ2-3
d_call: TRBD2

cdr3_nt: TGCGCCAGCAGCTTGGGGGCTAGCGGGAGGAATGAGCAGTTCTTC
cdr3_aa: CASSLGASGRNEQFF
v_call: TRBV5-1
clone_size: many
cdr3_length: 15
j_call: TRBJ2-1
d_call: TRBD2

cdr3_nt: TGTGCCAGCAGTGGGAGGACTAGCGGGAGGCAAGAATACAATGAGCAGTTCTTC
cdr3_aa: CASSGRTSGRQEYNEQFF
v_call: TRBV25-1
clone_size: NA
cdr3_length: 18
j_call: TRBJ2-1
d_call: TRBD2

cdr3_nt: TGCGCCAGCAGCCAAGAGAACTTCAACTACGAGCAGTACTTC
cdr3_aa: CASSQENFNYEQYF
v_call: TRBV4-3
clone_size: few
cdr3_length: 14
j_call: TRBJ2-7
d_call: NA

cdr3_nt: TGCAGTGCTAGGGGACTAGCGGCCTCTCTCAATGAGCAGTTCTTC
cdr3_aa: CSARGLAASLNEQFF
v_call: TRBV20-1
clone_size: few
cdr3_length: 15
j_call: TRBJ2-1
d_call: TRBD2

cdr3_nt: TGCGCCAGCAGCCGTCGCGGGAGCACAGATACGCAGTATTTT
cdr3_aa: CASSRRGSTDTQYF
v_call: TRBV4-3
clone_size: many
cdr3_length: 14
j_call: TRBJ2-3
d_call: NA

cdr3_nt: TGTGCCAGCAGTTTCGAGTACGGGGGCGAGCAGTACTTC
cdr3_aa: CASSFEYGGEQYF
v_call: TRBV6-6
clone_size: NA
cdr3_length: 13
j_call: TRBJ2-7
d_call: NA

cdr3_nt: TGTGCCAGCAGCCGTAGCCCGACCGAAACTGAAGCTTTCTTT
cdr3_aa: CASSRSPTETEAFF
v_call: TRBV6-5
clone_size: NA
cdr3_length: 14
j_call: TRBJ1-1
d_call: NA

cdr3_nt: TGTGCCAGCAGCCAAGTAGGCGGCCCCTGGGAGACCCAGTACTTC
cdr3_aa: CASSQVGGPWETQYF
v_call: TRBV3-1
clone_size: NA
cdr3_length: 15
j_call: TRBJ2-5
d_call: NA

cdr3_nt: TGTGCCAGCAGCCACTTCCTTAACCAGAATCAGCCCCAGCATTTT
cdr3_aa: CASSHFLNQNQPQHF
v_call: TRBV5-6
clone_size: NA
cdr3_length: 15
j_call: TRBJ1-5
d_call: NA

cdr3_nt: TGTGCCAGCAGCTCCGGGGGACTAGCGGGGAAACTCCCCCCAGATACGCAGTATTTT
cdr3_aa: CASSSGGLAGKLPPDTQYF
v_call: TRBV13
clone_size: once
cdr3_length: 19
j_call: TRBJ2-3
d_call: TRBD2

cdr3_nt: TGTGCCAGCAGTCAACAGGGGGCGAGTGGTCGTGGCTACACCTTC
cdr3_aa: CASSQQGASGRGYTF
v_call: TRBV6-5
clone_size: NA
cdr3_length: 15
j_call: TRBJ1-2
d_call: TRBD1

cdr3_nt: TGCAGTGCTTACCCCTCGGGGGTAAGGGGAGAGACCCAGTACTTC
cdr3_aa: CSAYPSGVRGETQYF
v_call: TRBV20-1
clone_size: few
cdr3_length: 15
j_call: TRBJ2-5
d_call: NA

cdr3_nt: TGTGCCTGGAGTCCCAGGGGGCAGGATGGCTACACCTTC
cdr3_aa: CAWSPRGQDGYTF
v_call: TRBV30
clone_size: NA
cdr3_length: 13
j_call: TRBJ1-2
d_call: TRBD1

cdr3_nt: TGTGCCTGGAGCCCGGGGGGGACAGGGGTTTGGCCCCAGCATTTT
cdr3_aa: CAWSPGGTGVWPQHF
v_call: TRBV30
clone_size: NA
cdr3_length: 15
j_call: TRBJ1-5
d_call: TRBD1

cdr3_nt: TGTGCCAGCAGTTCCGACAGGGGGGACAATCAGCCCCAGCATTTT
cdr3_aa: CASSSDRGDNQPQHF
v_call: TRBV6-2/TRBV6-3
clone_size: many
cdr3_length: 15
j_call: TRBJ1-5
d_call: TRBD1

cdr3_nt: TGCGCCAGCAGCTTGGTCGGGGGAATCTCCTACGAGCAGTACTTC
cdr3_aa: CASSLVGGISYEQYF
v_call: TRBV5-1
clone_size: few
cdr3_length: 15
j_call: TRBJ2-7
d_call: NA

cdr3_nt: TGTGCCAGCAGTTCAGCGACAGGGGTTACCTACGAGCAGTACTTC
cdr3_aa: CASSSATGVTYEQYF
v_call: TRBV27
clone_size: few
cdr3_length: 15
j_call: TRBJ2-7
d_call: TRBD1

cdr3_nt: TGTGCCAGCAGCCCTAATCAGGAGGGGGCGAATGAAAAACTGTTTTTT
cdr3_aa: CASSPNQEGANEKLFF
v_call: TRBV3-1
clone_size: few
cdr3_length: 16
j_call: TRBJ1-4
d_call: TRBD1

cdr3_nt: TGCAGCGCTAGTTCTGGACTAGCGGGGGGGCGCGGAGATACGCAGTATTTT
cdr3_aa: CSASSGLAGGRGDTQYF
v_call: TRBV20-1
clone_size: NA
cdr3_length: 17
j_call: TRBJ2-3
d_call: TRBD2

cdr3_nt: TGTGCCAGCAGCACCACACTAGTGTGGGAGCAGTACTTC
cdr3_aa: CASSTTLVWEQYF
v_call: TRBV7-9
clone_size: NA
cdr3_length: 13
j_call: TRBJ2-4
d_call: NA

cdr3_nt: TGTGCCAGCAGCTCCAGGGGATTCGGCGAAAAACTGTTTTTT
cdr3_aa: CASSSRGFGEKLFF
v_call: TRBV7-6
clone_size: few
cdr3_length: 14
j_call: TRBJ1-4
d_call: NA

cdr3_nt: TGTGCCAGTCGGAGACAGGGGGTTCCCTACGAGCAGTACTTC
cdr3_aa: CASRRQGVPYEQYF
v_call: TRBV12-3/TRBV12-4
clone_size: few
cdr3_length: 14
j_call: TRBJ2-7
d_call: TRBD1

cdr3_nt: TGCGCCAGCGATAAAGGGGTCGTTAGCTCTGGGGCCAACGTCCTGACTTTC
cdr3_aa: CASDKGVVSSGANVLTF
v_call: TRBV5-1
clone_size: NA
cdr3_length: 17
j_call: TRBJ2-6
d_call: NA

cdr3_nt: TGTGCCAGCAGGCCCGACAGGGGCCCCCCCGATACGCAGTATTTT
cdr3_aa: CASRPDRGPPDTQYF
v_call: TRBV28
clone_size: NA
cdr3_length: 15
j_call: TRBJ2-3
d_call: TRBD1

cdr3_nt: TGTGCCAGCAGCTCCATCTACTTGAGCTCCTACAATGAGCAGTTCTTC
cdr3_aa: CASSSIYLSSYNEQFF
v_call: TRBV5-8
clone_size: NA
cdr3_length: 16
j_call: TRBJ2-1
d_call: NA

cdr3_nt: TGTGCCAGCAGCTTAGAAGTGACATCTAACACCGGGGAGCTGTTTTTT
cdr3_aa: CASSLEVTSNTGELFF
v_call: TRBV7-9
clone_size: once
cdr3_length: 16
j_call: TRBJ2-2
d_call: NA

cdr3_nt: TGTGCCAGCAGTTACTCGAACAGCGGGAGGTATGGCTACACCTTC
cdr3_aa: CASSYSNSGRYGYTF
v_call: TRBV6-5
clone_size: few
cdr3_length: 15
j_call: TRBJ1-2
d_call: NA

cdr3_nt: TGTGCCAGCAGATCCGGGGTGGGGTACGGCTACGAGCAGTACTTC
cdr3_aa: CASRSGVGYGYEQYF
v_call: TRBV7-2
clone_size: NA
cdr3_length: 15
j_call: TRBJ2-7
d_call: NA

cdr3_nt: TGTGCCAGCAGTTTAGAGGAGGGGCGCAGTGAAAAACTGTTTTTT
cdr3_aa: CASSLEEGRSEKLFF
v_call: TRBV12-3/TRBV12-4
clone_size: few
cdr3_length: 15
j_call: TRBJ1-4
d_call: NA

cdr3_nt: TGTGCCAGCAGAATCCCGGGTGAGCAGTACTTC
cdr3_aa: CASRIPGEQYF
v_call: TRBV28
clone_size: NA
cdr3_length: 11
j_call: TRBJ2-5
d_call: NA

cdr3_nt: TGCAGTGCTGGAACTAGCGGGCCACGGGGTGAGCAGTTCTTC
cdr3_aa: CSAGTSGPRGEQFF
v_call: TRBV20-1
clone_size: NA
cdr3_length: 14
j_call: TRBJ2-1
d_call: TRBD2

cdr3_nt: TGTGCCACCAGCAGAGGGGACAGGGGATGGTATGACTACACCTTC
cdr3_aa: CATSRGDRGWYDYTF
v_call: TRBV15
clone_size: NA
cdr3_length: 15
j_call: TRBJ1-2
d_call: TRBD1